The next 26 T cell receptor beta chains were all read from a single sample in a study of blood T cell repertoires in COVID-19. The protocol was immunoSEQ multiplex PCR, while the TCRdb copy is restricted to in-frame clones and leaves out a portion. Of 250,000 or so clones in the sample, about 70% were seen once. Sequenced material: peripheral blood. All receptors come from a woman older than 75 with acute or convalescent COVID-19.

This chain uses TRBV5-6 with TRBJ1-2; 9 positions match TRBD1. The CDR3 consists of 19 residues. Germline assignment: CDR1 SGHDT and CDR2 YYEEEE. The J segment lost 2 bases and the V segment lost 3 bases, leaving 17 bases of the junction unmatched. CDR3 sequence (DNA): TGTGCCAGCAGCTCTGACCGGGACAGGGTACATTTACAAAACTATGGCTACACCTTC. Protein product: CASSSDRDRVHLQNYGYTF.

This clone was seen a handful of times. The genes are TRBV6-6 and TRBJ2-6, with TRBD1 identical over 12 bases. This CDR3 is 17 amino acids long. Germline CDR1 and CDR2: MNHNY and SVGAGI (reference sequence). V trimming: 5 bases; J trimming: 3 bases; junction bases outside the gene matches: 5. CDR3 amino acids: CASSHGTGGYGANVLTF. The DNA for the CDR3 is TGTGCCAGCAGTCACGGGACAGGGGGCTATGGGGCCAACGTCCTGACTTTC.

The rearrangement links TRBV11-2 to TRBJ1-2, with D possibly being TRBD1 (5 bases). Germline CDR1 SGHAT, CDR2 FQNNGV. The CDR3 loop spans 15 amino acids. V lost 0 bases and J lost 4, with 12 bases in between. CDR3 in DNA: TGTGCCAGCAGCTTAGATAGGCAGGGCATCTATGGCTACACCTTC. Amino acid sequence: CASSLDRQGIYGYTF.

V and J are TRBV4-2 and TRBJ2-1; D is possibly TRBD1 (5 bases). Germline V gene sequence: CDR1 LGHNA, CDR2 YNFKEQ. The CDR3 totals 12 residues. The V gene lost 0 bases and the J gene lost 10 bases, with 7 bases spanning the gap. CDR3 amino acids: CASSQDYREQFF. For the CDR3, the DNA is TGTGCCAGCAGCCAAGATTACAGGGAGCAGTTCTTC.

This clone appeared a few times. This chain joins TRBV14 and TRBJ1-5; D might be TRBD1 (6 bases). This CDR3 comprises 20 residues. The ends were cut back, 2 bases at V and 2 bases at J, with 25 bases in the middle. Germline V gives CDR1 SGHDN, CDR2 FVKESK. CDR3 coding DNA: TGTGCCAGCAGCCAAATATTCCCCCCAGCAGGGGTGCGGTGCAATCAGCCCCAGCATTTT. As protein: CASSQIFPPAGVRCNQPQHF.

The chain uses TRBV7-9 and TRBJ1-5; D ambiguous. This CDR3 comprises 14 residues. Germline values: CDR1 SEHNR, CDR2 FQNEAQ (reference sequence). V lost 3 bases, J lost 5 bases, and 11 bases lay in between. CDR3 sequence (DNA): TGTGCCAGCAGCTTGGGAGGGATGGATCAGCCCCAGCATTTT. It translates to CASSLGGMDQPQHF.

About this clone itself: This same CDR3 is encoded by further DNA sequences in the sample. The chain couples TRBV30 to TRBJ2-5; a weak D match, TRBD2 (6 bases). The CDR3 contains 13 residues. Trimming removed 0 bases at V and 1 base at J, with 6 bases between. CDR1 and CDR2 (germline): GTSNPN, SVGIG (reference sequence). The CDR3 loop is CAWSVLAQETQYF. CDR3 coding DNA: TGTGCCTGGAGTGTACTAGCCCAAGAGACCCAGTACTTC.

The chain recombines TRBV21-1 with TRBJ2-3; the D segment call TRBD1 is taken from the table without a DNA check. TRBV21-1 has pseudogene status. The CDR3 sequence is 15 residues long. CDR3 sequence reads: CASSPTEPCTDTQYF. Here the CDR3 DNA reads TGTGCCAGCAGCCCTACAGAGCCGTGCACAGATACGCAGTATTTT.

The rearrangement links TRBV7-6 to TRBJ2-7, with 10 bases fitting TRBD1. Germline V lookup: CDR1 SGHVS, CDR2 FNYEAQ. V trimming: 5 bases; J trimming: 6 bases; junction bases outside the gene matches: 13. The CDR3 consists of 16 residues. The CDR3, as DNA: TGTGCCAGCAGCGCGTTGACAGGGGGCCTCACTACCGAGCAGTACTTC. Amino acids: CASSALTGGLTTEQYF.

This chain links TRBV2 with TRBJ2-4; D unresolved. Germline assignment: CDR1 SNHLY and CDR2 FYNNEI. This CDR3 spans 18 amino acids. V was shortened by 1 base and J by 2 bases, with 18 bases between the two germline ends. In DNA, the CDR3 is TGTGCCAGCAGTGAAGGCGAGGAAGTCATGGTTTCCAAAAACATTCAGTACTTC. Protein product: CASSEGEEVMVSKNIQYF.

The chain joins TRBV3-1 (or the pseudogene TRBV3-2) to TRBJ2-1; 10 nucleotides line up with TRBD1. The CDR3 is 12 residues long. V gave up 4 bases and J gave up 16 bases; unmatched junction bases: 7. Germline V CDR1 and CDR2: LGHDT, YNNKEL (reference sequence). The CDR3 spells CASSPRTGGQFF. In DNA, the CDR3 is TGTGCCAGCAGCCCCCGGACAGGGGGTCAATTCTTC.

This chain uses TRBV18 with TRBJ2-5, with 8 bases identical to TRBD1. From germline, CDR1 is KGHSH and CDR2 LQKENI. The CDR3 totals 16 residues. With V trimmed by 1 base and J by 4 bases, 8 bases remained unmatched. CDR3 loop: CASSPLAQGVRETQYF. CDR3 bases: TGTGCCAGCTCACCACTAGCACAGGGGGTTCGAGAGACCCAGTACTTC.

The chain carries TRBV2 and TRBJ2-1; 9 bases map to TRBD2. The CDR3 totals 15 residues. Germline loops: CDR1 SNHLY, CDR2 FYNNEI. The trim removed 4 bases at V and 2 bases at J, leaving 3 bases unmatched. The CDR3 nucleotides read TGTGCCAGCAGTGGGGCGGGAGGGACCTACAATGAGCAGTTCTTC. Protein: CASSGAGGTYNEQFF.

The CDR3 here is CASSQRDSNYGYTF. In DNA form, the CDR3 reads TGTGCCAGTAGCCAACGGGACAGTAACTATGGCTACACCTTC. The chain employs TRBV19 and TRBJ1-2; 7 bases line up with TRBD1. V was pared by 6 bases and J by 1 base, with 5 bases of the junction left unmatched. The CDR3 is 14 amino acids. Germline-derived CDR1 and CDR2 are LNHDA and SQIVND (reference sequence).

The rearrangement links TRBV29-1 to TRBJ2-7; 9 nucleotides match TRBD1. Germline V gene lookup returns CDR1 SQVTM and CDR2 ANQGSEA. The CDR3 is 14 amino acids. V was clipped by 4 bases and J by 1 base; unmatched bases: 5. In nucleotides, the CDR3 is TGCAGCGTTGGACAGGGGGGATTTTCCTACGAGCAGTACTTC. Its protein is CSVGQGGFSYEQYF.

In this sample, this clone turned up once. This chain links TRBV29-1 with TRBJ2-7, with TRBD1 matching 8 bases. This CDR3 has 14 residues. V gave up 4 bases and J gave up 2 bases; unmatched junction bases: 7. Germline V CDR1 and CDR2: SQVTM, ANQGSEA. The CDR3 protein is CSVAQGANTYEQYF. As DNA, the CDR3 is TGCAGCGTTGCCCAGGGGGCCAACACCTACGAGCAGTACTTC.

The chain carries TRBV12-5 and TRBJ1-5; TRBD1 is a possible D gene (5 bases). In germline, CDR1 is LGHNT, CDR2 FRNRAP. The CDR3 consists of 16 residues. Trimming shortened V by 0 bases and J by 0 bases, and 9 bases separated the two germline ends. CDR3 in amino acids: CASGLVAGNSNQPQHF. Here the CDR3 DNA reads TGTGCTAGTGGTTTGGTGGCAGGGAATAGCAATCAGCCCCAGCATTTT.

The V gene is TRBV25-1, the J gene TRBJ2-1, with 9 bases identical to TRBD2. The trim removed 5 bases at V and 9 bases at J, leaving 14 bases unmatched. CDR1 and CDR2 from the germline V gene are MGHDK and SYGVNS. CDR3 length: 16 amino acids. The chain's CDR3 is CASSIFGGGAAGEQFF. The CDR3 bases are TGTGCCAGCAGTATCTTTGGCGGGGGGGCAGCAGGTGAGCAGTTCTTC. Together with reference TRBV25-1 and TRBJ2-1, the CDR3 gives the full variable domain: EADIYQTPRYLVIGTGKKITLECSQTMGHDKMYWYQQDPGMELHLIHYSYGVNSTEKGDLSSESTVSRIRTEHFPLTLESARPSHTSQYLCASSIFGGGAAGEQFFGPGTRLTVL.

This chain connects TRBV5-1 to TRBJ1-1, with TRBD1 as a possible D gene (6 bases). Looked up from germline, CDR1 is SGHRS and CDR2 is YFSETQ. The length of the CDR3 is 14 residues. Between the trimmed V and J ends, which lost 4 bases and 6 bases, there was a span of 16 bases. DNA for the CDR3: TGCGCCAGCAGCACCACAGGGTTAAGGGCTGAAGCTTTCTTT. It translates to CASSTTGLRAEAFF.

This rearrangement joins TRBV19 to TRBJ2-2, with D perhaps TRBD1 (6 bases). V lost 3 bases to trimming and J lost 5 bases, with 13 bases between them. Germline V gene data show CDR1 as LNHDA and CDR2 as SQIVND (reference sequence). The CDR3 runs 15 residues. The CDR3 coding sequence is TGTGCCAGTAGTATCTCAGGGGCGCTAACCGGGGAGCTGTTTTTT. Translated, it gives CASSISGALTGELFF.

The chain couples TRBV3-1 (or the pseudogene TRBV3-2) to TRBJ1-1, with a possible D match to TRBD1 (5 bases). V was clipped by 2 bases and J by 0 bases, with 7 bases between them. Germline V gene sequence: CDR1 LGHDT, CDR2 YNNKEL (reference sequence). This CDR3 is 14 amino acids long. CDR3: CASSQTGLNTEAFF. CDR3 DNA sequence: TGTGCCAGCAGCCAAACAGGCCTGAACACTGAAGCTTTCTTT.

The chain combines TRBV18 with TRBJ1-4; the D gene is possibly TRBD1 (5 bases). Trimming cost V 6 bases and J 8 bases, with 19 bases left between them. Germline values: CDR1 KGHSH, CDR2 LQKENI. CDR3 length: 15 residues. The CDR3 protein is CASSTGVPVEEKLFF. Written as DNA, the CDR3 is TGTGCCAGCTCCACGGGGGTTCCTGTGGAGGAAAAACTGTTTTTT.

This clone was found a few times. The rearrangement links TRBV6-2 or TRBV6-3 to TRBJ2-5; 7 positions agree with TRBD2. This CDR3 comprises 13 residues. CDR1 MNHEY and CDR2 SVGEGT come from the germline V gene. Trimming at V came to 4 bases and at J to 5 bases, leaving 4 bases not matched to a gene. DNA of the CDR3: TGTGCCAGCAGTTGGGGTAGCGGGGAGACCCAGTACTTC. Its translation is CASSWGSGETQYF.

This clone was picked up one time. This rearrangement joins TRBV27 to TRBJ2-1; tentatively, D is TRBD1 (6 bases). Germline V gene lookup returns CDR1 MNHEY and CDR2 SMNVEV (reference sequence). The CDR3 sequence is 14 residues long. Trimming pared 5 bases from V and 8 bases from J, leaving 16 bases between. The CDR3 loop reads CASSPGTLWDEQFF. The CDR3 nucleotides read TGTGCCAGCAGTCCCGGGACACTTTGGGATGAGCAGTTCTTC.

The J gene is TRBJ2-2, the V gene TRBV5-6; D not certain. The V gene's germline CDR1 is SGHDT and CDR2 YYEEEE. The CDR3 spans 14 residues. The V end was cut by 4 bases, the J end by 5 bases, with 12 bases between. The DNA of the CDR3 is TGTGCCAGCAGCCTGAGGTTGGGTACCGGGGAGCTGTTTTTT. Protein sequence: CASSLRLGTGELFF.

This clone occurred once. The CDR3 reads CASSQSLDRINQPQHF. Here the CDR3 DNA reads TGTGCCAGCAGCCAGAGCCTGGACAGAATCAATCAGCCCCAGCATTTT. V usage is TRBV4-2 and J usage is TRBJ1-5; tentative D call: TRBD1 (6 bases). The V gene's germline CDR1 is LGHNA and CDR2 YNFKEQ. This CDR3 has 16 residues. V was cut by 3 bases and J by 3 bases, with 15 bases left in between.